The entry below describes one TCR beta chain. This clonotype was observed a few times. No antigen is known for it. One base away there is no much larger clone; base qualities are not given. Between the V and J ends, shortened by 0 bases and 0 bases respectively, the junction contains 5 bases. The CDR1 and CDR2 encoded by the germline V gene (reference sequence) are DFQATT and SNEGSKA. Its CDR3 holds 13 amino acids, cysteine through phenylalanine. CDR3 DNA only is kept here, 39 bases in frame from base 1. The data derive from a study of patients and donors after allogeneic stem cell transplantation (TCRdb year 2020). The library was obtained by RT-PCR. The sequencer listed for this sample is NextSeq 550. Starting from the raw public reads, TCRdb applied fastp trimming at Q25, assembled clones with MiXCR and retained in-frame beta chains. Rows are combined by CDR3 protein, so each entry shows the most common genes and DNA. The sample contains about 150,000 distinct CDR3 sequences, 24% of them found a single time. The ten top clones hold roughly a quarter of the sample.

This receptor was obtained from a human donor who was either an allogeneic HSCT recipient or a stem cell or donor lymphocyte infusion donor (not recorded which). It is not recorded whose cells these are; they may come from a transplant donor. The V gene is TRBV20-1 and the J gene is TRBJ1-1; the D segment cannot be called with confidence. The material sequenced was blood, either unsorted or a sorted T cell fraction (not recorded which). The DNA is TGCAGTGCTAGAGAGACCTTGAACACTGAAGCTTTCTTT. Its translation reads: CSARETLNTEAFF.